The T cell receptor beta chain described here comes from a study of T cell responses to AZD1222 COVID-19 vaccine. Overall study findings and caveats: Increased Spike-specific TCR breadth and depth were observed after two AZD1222 doses. White British people made up most donors, females outnumbered males, and clonal diversity was possibly underestimated.

Germline V lookup: CDR1 GTSNPN, CDR2 SVGIG (reference sequence). The V segment lost 5 bases and the J segment 6 bases; nucleotides outside the gene matches: 5. The CDR3 has 12 residues. Comments on this clone: Its antigen is not known.

The repertoire was sequenced with immunoSEQ multiplex PCR; TCRdb's copy has only in-frame clones and lacks some. The profile covers around 140,000 clones, with 75% to 95% appearing a single time and roughly 2% taken by the ten largest. Specimen: peripheral blood, collected 28 days after the second AZD1222 dose. The chain uses TRBV30 and TRBJ1-1; 8 nucleotides agree with TRBD1. This clonotype originated in an adult who received the AZD1222 COVID-19 vaccine. Here the CDR3 reads CAWAGQGAEAFF. The DNA for the CDR3 is TGTGCCTGGGCTGGACAGGGCGCTGAAGCTTTCTTT.